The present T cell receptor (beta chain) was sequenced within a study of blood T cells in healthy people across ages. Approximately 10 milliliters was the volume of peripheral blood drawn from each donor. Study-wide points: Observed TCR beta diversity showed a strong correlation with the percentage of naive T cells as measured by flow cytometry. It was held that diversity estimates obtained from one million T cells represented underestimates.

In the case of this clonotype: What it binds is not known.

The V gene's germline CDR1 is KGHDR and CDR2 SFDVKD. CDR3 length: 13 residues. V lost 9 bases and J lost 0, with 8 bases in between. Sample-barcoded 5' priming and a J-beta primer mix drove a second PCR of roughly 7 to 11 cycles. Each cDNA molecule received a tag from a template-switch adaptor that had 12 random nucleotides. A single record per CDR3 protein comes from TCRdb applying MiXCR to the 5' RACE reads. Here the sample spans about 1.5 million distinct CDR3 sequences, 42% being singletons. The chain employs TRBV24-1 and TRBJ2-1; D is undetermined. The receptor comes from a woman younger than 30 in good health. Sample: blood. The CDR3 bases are TGTGCCACCCCAGAGAGCTCCTACAATGAGCAGTTCTTC. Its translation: CATPESSYNEQFF.